This T cell receptor (beta chain) was documented in a study of blood T cell repertoires in COVID-19. As for the study in general: Both acute and convalescent COVID-19 samples were obtained from the United States, Italy and Spain. Sources were T cells, B-cell-depleted T cells, or PBMCs; the material itself was cDNA or gDNA.

Only in-frame clones appear in the TCRdb table, and some are missing; sequencing was by immunoSEQ multiplex PCR. The repertoire holds 90,000 to 100,000 clones, with 86% as singletons. CDR3 length: 13 amino acids. The ends were cut back, 5 bases at V and 11 bases at J, with 18 bases in the middle. CDR1 and CDR2 from the germline V gene are SGHTA and FQGNSA. The V and J genes are TRBV7-2 and TRBJ1-1; D is ambiguous. The receptor comes from a man at least 80 years old with acute or convalescent COVID-19. Sequenced: peripheral blood. The CDR3: CASSKQENLEAFF. Here the CDR3 DNA reads TGTGCCAGCAGCAAGCAAGAAAACCTTGAGGCTTTCTTT. The whole variable domain, filled in from reference TRBV7-2 and TRBJ1-1, reads GAGVSQSPSNKVTEKGKDVELRCDPISGHTALYWYRQSLGQGLEFLIYFQGNSAPDKSGLPSDRFSAERTGGSVSTLTIQRTQQEDSAVYLCASSKQENLEAFFGQGTRLTVV.